This is a list of T cell receptor beta chains from one sample in a study of CD8 T cells in ankylosing spondylitis. MiXCR was run by TCRdb on the 5' RACE reads, yielding one entry per CDR3 protein. The sample includes roughly 130,000 distinct CDR3 sequences, 6% to 8.5% seen only once; the top ten take 9% to 15%. The sequenced material came from blood, either unsorted or a sorted T cell fraction (not recorded which). These TCRs come from a male donor with ankylosing spondylitis or in good health (not recorded which). Each CDR3 is given with its conserved first and last residue. The order of the fields is clone size, V gene, D gene, J gene, CDR3 DNA, CDR3 protein. The D gene is left open where the match is weak. Only part of the rows carry a size: once, few, many, or a class if the clone is expanded.

clone size: many; V gene: TRBV7-3; D gene: TRBD1; J gene: TRBJ2-1; CDR3 DNA: TGTGCCAGCAGCGAGTCCGGGGACAGACCAAGAGAGCAGTTCTTC; CDR3 protein: CASSESGDRPREQFF
clone size: many; V gene: TRBV7-6; D gene: TRBD1; J gene: TRBJ2-2; CDR3 DNA: TGTGCCAGCAGCTTAGTAGGGGGCGGATTCGCGAACACCGGGGAGCTGTTTTTT; CDR3 protein: CASSLVGGGFANTGELFF
clone size: .; V gene: TRBV5-1; D gene: TRBD1; J gene: TRBJ1-2; CDR3 DNA: TGCGCCAGCAGCCAGACAGGGGGCGGTAACTATGGCTACACCTTC; CDR3 protein: CASSQTGGGNYGYTF
clone size: many; V gene: TRBV9; D gene: .; J gene: TRBJ2-3; CDR3 DNA: TGTGCCAGCAGCGTCAGGGATGGAGGCACAGATACGCAGTATTTT; CDR3 protein: CASSVRDGGTDTQYF
clone size: many; V gene: TRBV5-1; D gene: .; J gene: TRBJ1-2; CDR3 DNA: TGCGCCAGCAGCTTTGACAGCCTTAACTATGGCTACACCTTC; CDR3 protein: CASSFDSLNYGYTF
clone size: many; V gene: TRBV7-9; D gene: TRBD2; J gene: TRBJ2-7; CDR3 DNA: TGTGCCAGCAGCTCTTCACTAGCGGCCCTAGGGGAGCAGTACTTC; CDR3 protein: CASSSSLAALGEQYF
clone size: many; V gene: TRBV5-1; D gene: .; J gene: TRBJ2-7; CDR3 DNA: TGCGCCAGCAGCCTCTTCCCTGGCAGGGACTACGAGCAGTACTTC; CDR3 protein: CASSLFPGRDYEQYF
clone size: many; V gene: TRBV5-1; D gene: TRBD2; J gene: TRBJ2-2; CDR3 DNA: TGCGCCAGCAGCCGGGCAACAGGACTAGTTTTCGGGGAGCTGTTTTTT; CDR3 protein: CASSRATGLVFGELFF
clone size: many; V gene: TRBV27; D gene: TRBD1; J gene: TRBJ2-1; CDR3 DNA: TGTGCCAGCAGTTTTTGGACAGGGGGCTCCTACAATGAGCAGTTCTTC; CDR3 protein: CASSFWTGGSYNEQFF
clone size: many; V gene: TRBV6-1; D gene: TRBD1; J gene: TRBJ2-1; CDR3 DNA: TGTGCCAGCAGCCTTTTGTCGGGACAGAAGGGGGCTGAGCAGTTCTTC; CDR3 protein: CASSLLSGQKGAEQFF
clone size: many; V gene: TRBV4-3; D gene: .; J gene: TRBJ2-2; CDR3 DNA: TGCGCCAGCAGCCCGGCGTCTTGGACCGGGGAGCTGTTTTTT; CDR3 protein: CASSPASWTGELFF
clone size: many; V gene: TRBV7-2; D gene: TRBD2; J gene: TRBJ2-2; CDR3 DNA: TGTGCCAGCAGCTTAGTCGCACTAGCGGGAGGGGGTTCCGGGGAGCTGTTTTTT; CDR3 protein: CASSLVALAGGGSGELFF
clone size: many; V gene: TRBV9; D gene: .; J gene: TRBJ2-1; CDR3 DNA: TGTGCCAGCAGCGTATCCGGGGGCTCCTACAATGAGCAGTTCTTC; CDR3 protein: CASSVSGGSYNEQFF
clone size: once; V gene: TRBV7-3; D gene: .; J gene: TRBJ2-1; CDR3 DNA: TGTGCCAGCAGCTTCGACATGCTCCACAATGAGCAGTTCTTC; CDR3 protein: CASSFDMLHNEQFF
clone size: many; V gene: TRBV7-7; D gene: TRBD2; J gene: TRBJ2-2; CDR3 DNA: TGTGCTAGCAGCTTAGCACTAGCGGACGGCATAAAGAACACCGGGGAGCTGTTTTTT; CDR3 protein: CASSLALADGIKNTGELFF
clone size: .; V gene: TRBV6-1; D gene: TRBD1; J gene: TRBJ1-5; CDR3 DNA: TGTGCCAGCAGCGGGACAGAGCCTAGTCAGGCCCAGCATTTT; CDR3 protein: CASSGTEPSQAQHF
clone size: many; V gene: TRBV5-6; D gene: TRBD1; J gene: TRBJ2-1; CDR3 DNA: TGTGCCAGCAGCTTAGAGACAGGGGGTCGTAATGAGCAGTTCTTC; CDR3 protein: CASSLETGGRNEQFF
clone size: many; V gene: TRBV12-3/TRBV12-4; D gene: .; J gene: TRBJ2-5; CDR3 DNA: TGTGCCAGCAGTCCTATGGGGACCTGGGGGTTGGGGGAGACCCAGTACTTC; CDR3 protein: CASSPMGTWGLGETQYF
clone size: many; V gene: TRBV24-1; D gene: TRBD2; J gene: TRBJ2-3; CDR3 DNA: TGTGCCACCAGTGACCGTAGCGGGAGTAGCGCAGATACGCAGTATTTT; CDR3 protein: CATSDRSGSSADTQYF
clone size: many; V gene: TRBV20-1; D gene: TRBD2; J gene: TRBJ2-3; CDR3 DNA: TGCAGTGCTAGAGATGTCCTAGCGGGAGATACGCAGTATTTT; CDR3 protein: CSARDVLAGDTQYF
clone size: many; V gene: TRBV7-9; D gene: TRBD2; J gene: TRBJ2-7; CDR3 DNA: TGTGCCAGCAGCTTCAGTCTAGCGGTGGGCGAGCAGTACTTC; CDR3 protein: CASSFSLAVGEQYF
clone size: many; V gene: TRBV12-3/TRBV12-4; D gene: TRBD1; J gene: TRBJ1-1; CDR3 DNA: TGTGCCAGCAGTTTGACAGGGTCGAACACTGAAGCTTTCTTT; CDR3 protein: CASSLTGSNTEAFF
clone size: many; V gene: TRBV6-2/TRBV6-3; D gene: .; J gene: TRBJ2-7; CDR3 DNA: TGTGCCAGCAGTTTCCCACAGAATCCGAACTTGTACGAGCAGTACTTC; CDR3 protein: CASSFPQNPNLYEQYF
clone size: .; V gene: TRBV7-2; D gene: .; J gene: TRBJ2-7; CDR3 DNA: TGTGCCAGCAGCGTAGTTCAGGCTACCTACGAGCAGTACTTC; CDR3 protein: CASSVVQATYEQYF
clone size: few; V gene: TRBV20-1; D gene: .; J gene: TRBJ1-1; CDR3 DNA: TGCAGTGCTAGGACAATGAACACTGAAGCTTTCTTT; CDR3 protein: CSARTMNTEAFF
clone size: many; V gene: TRBV5-1; D gene: .; J gene: TRBJ2-1; CDR3 DNA: TGCGCCAGCAGCGAGGGACAAGGGAACGATGAGCAGTTCTTC; CDR3 protein: CASSEGQGNDEQFF
clone size: .; V gene: TRBV7-2; D gene: .; J gene: TRBJ2-4; CDR3 DNA: TGTGCCAGCAGCTTAGTCCCGCTGGGGGCCAAAAACATTCAGTACTTC; CDR3 protein: CASSLVPLGAKNIQYF
clone size: .; V gene: TRBV10-3; D gene: TRBD1; J gene: TRBJ2-6; CDR3 DNA: TGTGCCATCAGTGATCCGGGACAGGGGATCCCCTCTGGGGCCAACGTCCTGACTTTC; CDR3 protein: CAISDPGQGIPSGANVLTF
clone size: many; V gene: TRBV12-3/TRBV12-4; D gene: .; J gene: TRBJ2-6; CDR3 DNA: TGTGCCAGCAGTTTAAAGGGCTCTGGGGCCAACGTCCTGACTTTC; CDR3 protein: CASSLKGSGANVLTF
clone size: many; V gene: TRBV7-2; D gene: TRBD1; J gene: TRBJ2-7; CDR3 DNA: TGTGCCAGCAGCTTAGCGGGAACAGGGGGCCTTTTCATCTACGAGCAGTACTTC; CDR3 protein: CASSLAGTGGLFIYEQYF
clone size: many; V gene: TRBV7-2; D gene: .; J gene: TRBJ2-7; CDR3 DNA: TGTGCCAGCAGCCAAATGCGGACGTCCTACGAGCAGTACTTC; CDR3 protein: CASSQMRTSYEQYF
clone size: .; V gene: TRBV18; D gene: .; J gene: TRBJ2-1; CDR3 DNA: TGTGCCAGCTCACCACCTTTACGTAGCTCCGATGAGCAGTTCTTC; CDR3 protein: CASSPPLRSSDEQFF
clone size: many; V gene: TRBV5-1; D gene: TRBD1; J gene: TRBJ2-7; CDR3 DNA: TGCGCCAGCAAAACGGACAGGGGCTACGAGCAGTACTTC; CDR3 protein: CASKTDRGYEQYF
clone size: many; V gene: TRBV7-2; D gene: TRBD1; J gene: TRBJ2-7; CDR3 DNA: TGTGCCAGCAGCTTCGGACAGGGCCCCTACGAGCAGTACTTC; CDR3 protein: CASSFGQGPYEQYF
clone size: many; V gene: TRBV12-3/TRBV12-4; D gene: TRBD2; J gene: TRBJ2-3; CDR3 DNA: TGTGCCAGCGGCCCTGCACTAGCGGGATTTCGGGCAGATACGCAGTATTTT; CDR3 protein: CASGPALAGFRADTQYF
clone size: many; V gene: TRBV9; D gene: TRBD2; J gene: TRBJ2-1; CDR3 DNA: TGTGCCAGCAGCGTAGGTCTAGCGGAGAACAATGAGCAGTTCTTC; CDR3 protein: CASSVGLAENNEQFF
clone size: many; V gene: TRBV12-3/TRBV12-4; D gene: TRBD1; J gene: TRBJ2-3; CDR3 DNA: TGTGCCAGCAGCGGACAGGGCACAGATACGCAGTATTTT; CDR3 protein: CASSGQGTDTQYF
clone size: many; V gene: TRBV20-1; D gene: TRBD1; J gene: TRBJ2-2; CDR3 DNA: TGCAGTGCAGTGCAGGGGGCTCCCGGGGAGCTGTTTTTT; CDR3 protein: CSAVQGAPGELFF
clone size: many; V gene: TRBV24-1; D gene: TRBD1; J gene: TRBJ1-1; CDR3 DNA: TGTGCCACCAGTGATCCGAGACAGGGGGAAACTGAAGCTTTCTTT; CDR3 protein: CATSDPRQGETEAFF
clone size: many; V gene: TRBV12-3/TRBV12-4; D gene: .; J gene: TRBJ2-1; CDR3 DNA: TGTGCCAGCAGTTTAGGAGAGCAGTTCTTC; CDR3 protein: CASSLGEQFF
clone size: many; V gene: TRBV5-1; D gene: TRBD1; J gene: TRBJ2-1; CDR3 DNA: TGCGCCAGCAGCTACGGACAGGGGAGCTCCTACAATGAGCAGTTCTTC; CDR3 protein: CASSYGQGSSYNEQFF
clone size: .; V gene: TRBV30; D gene: .; J gene: TRBJ1-2; CDR3 DNA: TGTGCCTGGAGTGCTGGTCGAAATACCGGCTATGGCTACACCTTC; CDR3 protein: CAWSAGRNTGYGYTF
clone size: many; V gene: TRBV29-1; D gene: .; J gene: TRBJ1-4; CDR3 DNA: TGCAGCGTTGCCGGGACGGGGAATGAAAAACTGTTTTTT; CDR3 protein: CSVAGTGNEKLFF
clone size: many; V gene: TRBV5-1; D gene: .; J gene: TRBJ2-1; CDR3 DNA: TGTGCCAGCAGCTTAGTAGGGGACGAGCAGTTCTTC; CDR3 protein: CASSLVGDEQFF
clone size: many; V gene: TRBV3-1; D gene: .; J gene: TRBJ2-2; CDR3 DNA: TGTGCCAGCAGCCTGATAGGCTCAAACACCGGGGAGCTGTTTTTT; CDR3 protein: CASSLIGSNTGELFF
clone size: many; V gene: TRBV25-1; D gene: TRBD2; J gene: TRBJ2-3; CDR3 DNA: TGTGCCAGCACTCTAGCGGGGGGCCCGGATACGCAGTATTTT; CDR3 protein: CASTLAGGPDTQYF
clone size: .; V gene: TRBV9; D gene: TRBD2; J gene: TRBJ2-3; CDR3 DNA: TGTGCCAGCAGCGGTAGCGGGGGCCTTAGCACAGATACGCAGTATTTT; CDR3 protein: CASSGSGGLSTDTQYF
clone size: many; V gene: TRBV5-1; D gene: .; J gene: TRBJ2-3; CDR3 DNA: TGCGCCAGCCAAGGCCGTCCTAGCACAGATACGCAGTATTTT; CDR3 protein: CASQGRPSTDTQYF
clone size: few; V gene: TRBV6-2/TRBV6-3; D gene: TRBD2; J gene: TRBJ2-7; CDR3 DNA: TGTGCCAGCAGTCCGGGACTAGCGGGAGCTAGGGAGCAGTACTTC; CDR3 protein: CASSPGLAGAREQYF
clone size: few; V gene: TRBV7-2; D gene: TRBD1; J gene: TRBJ1-3; CDR3 DNA: TGTGCCAGCAGCTCTCGACAGGGTGGCTCTGGAAACACCATATATTTT; CDR3 protein: CASSSRQGGSGNTIYF
clone size: many; V gene: TRBV28; D gene: .; J gene: TRBJ1-4; CDR3 DNA: TGTGCCAGCAGCCGGACGGGACGGCCTAATGAAAAACTGTTTTTT; CDR3 protein: CASSRTGRPNEKLFF
clone size: many; V gene: TRBV25-1; D gene: .; J gene: TRBJ2-6; CDR3 DNA: TGTGCCAGCACTGGGACAACTAACGTCCTGACTTTC; CDR3 protein: CASTGTTNVLTF
clone size: many; V gene: TRBV27; D gene: .; J gene: TRBJ2-7; CDR3 DNA: TGTGCCAGCAGTTTCCAGGCCTCCGTGTACGAGCAGTACTTC; CDR3 protein: CASSFQASVYEQYF
clone size: many; V gene: TRBV28; D gene: .; J gene: TRBJ2-7; CDR3 DNA: TGTGCCAGCAGCCCACACGACCGTCCCGAGCAGTACTTC; CDR3 protein: CASSPHDRPEQYF
clone size: many; V gene: TRBV5-1; D gene: .; J gene: TRBJ2-3; CDR3 DNA: TGCGCCAGCAGCCCGTCGGGGAGCCCCACAGATACGCAGTATTTT; CDR3 protein: CASSPSGSPTDTQYF
clone size: many; V gene: TRBV10-3; D gene: .; J gene: TRBJ2-5; CDR3 DNA: TGTGCCATCAGTGCTGGCAGGGGACAAGAGACCCAGTACTTC; CDR3 protein: CAISAGRGQETQYF
clone size: many; V gene: TRBV11-2; D gene: .; J gene: TRBJ2-7; CDR3 DNA: TGTGCCAGCAGCTTAGTAGGAGGACCGACTACCTACGAGCAGTACTTC; CDR3 protein: CASSLVGGPTTYEQYF
clone size: many; V gene: TRBV5-1; D gene: .; J gene: TRBJ1-2; CDR3 DNA: TGCGCCAGCAGCCGAGGGGGAACAGAGACGGGCTATGGCTACACCTTC; CDR3 protein: CASSRGGTETGYGYTF
clone size: many; V gene: TRBV12-3/TRBV12-4; D gene: .; J gene: TRBJ1-5; CDR3 DNA: TGTGCCAGCAGTCGACAGGCCAATCAGCCCCAGCATTTT; CDR3 protein: CASSRQANQPQHF